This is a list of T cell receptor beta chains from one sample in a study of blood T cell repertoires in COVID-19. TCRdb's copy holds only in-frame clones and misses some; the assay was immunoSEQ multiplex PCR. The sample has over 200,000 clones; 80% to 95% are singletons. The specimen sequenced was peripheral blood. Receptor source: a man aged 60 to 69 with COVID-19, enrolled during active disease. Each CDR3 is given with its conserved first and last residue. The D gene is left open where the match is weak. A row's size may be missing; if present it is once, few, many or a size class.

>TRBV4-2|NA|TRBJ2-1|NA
CASSQVGGFDNEQFF
TGTGCCAGCAGCCAAGTCGGCGGGTTCGACAATGAGCAGTTCTTC
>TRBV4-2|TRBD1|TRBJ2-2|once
CASSPQRRQGSGTGELFF
TGTGCCAGCAGCCCCCAGCGAAGACAGGGATCTGGCACCGGGGAGCTGTTTTTT
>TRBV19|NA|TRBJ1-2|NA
CASSWYISNYGYTF
TGTGCCAGTAGTTGGTACATCTCTAACTATGGCTACACCTTC
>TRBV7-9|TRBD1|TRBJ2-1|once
CASSPFGGKTGGNYNEQFF
TGTGCCAGCAGCCCCTTTGGGGGAAAGACAGGGGGAAACTACAATGAGCAGTTCTTC
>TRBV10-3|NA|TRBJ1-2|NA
CAISESGGVDGYTF
TGTGCCATCAGTGAGTCAGGAGGGGTCGATGGCTACACCTTC
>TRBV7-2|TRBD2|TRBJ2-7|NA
CASSLVAAGGSIRGYEQYF
TGTGCCAGCAGCTTAGTGGCAGCGGGAGGGTCCATTAGGGGTTACGAGCAGTACTTC
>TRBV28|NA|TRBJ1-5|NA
CASSWVDTYQPQHF
TGTGCCAGCAGTTGGGTGGACACATATCAGCCCCAGCATTTT
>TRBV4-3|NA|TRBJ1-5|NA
CASSQSEFSAQHF
TGCGCCAGCAGCCAATCGGAGTTTTCAGCCCAGCATTTT
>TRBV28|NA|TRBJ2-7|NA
CASIGSWRASYEQYF
TGTGCCAGCATTGGGTCGTGGCGGGCCTCCTACGAGCAGTACTTC
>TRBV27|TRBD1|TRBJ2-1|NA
CASSLYRDRGFNEQFF
TGTGCCAGCAGTTTATATCGGGACAGGGGTTTCAATGAGCAGTTCTTC
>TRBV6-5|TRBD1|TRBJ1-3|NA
CASGTGGGIGNTIYF
TGTGCCAGCGGGACAGGGGGAGGTATCGGAAACACCATATATTTT
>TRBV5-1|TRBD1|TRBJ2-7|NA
CASKAGTGVSYEQYF
TGCGCCAGCAAAGCCGGGACAGGGGTCTCCTACGAGCAGTACTTC
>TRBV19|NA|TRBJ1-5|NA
CASKADIQGPQHF
TGTGCCAGTAAGGCAGACATCCAGGGGCCCCAGCATTTT
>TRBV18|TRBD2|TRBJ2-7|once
CASSRAGDYEQYF
TGTGCCAGCTCACGAGCGGGAGACTACGAGCAGTACTTC
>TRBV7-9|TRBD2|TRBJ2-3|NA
CASSPIGTSGGGVTDTQYF
TGTGCCAGCAGCCCCATCGGGACTAGCGGGGGGGGTGTCACAGATACGCAGTATTTT
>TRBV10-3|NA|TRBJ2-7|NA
CAIKEGSSYEQYF
TGTGCCATCAAGGAGGGTAGCTCCTACGAGCAGTACTTC
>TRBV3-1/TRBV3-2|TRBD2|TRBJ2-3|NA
CASSQEVRGGLLYF
TGTGCCAGCAGCCAGGAAGTACGGGGGGGCTTGCTGTATTTT
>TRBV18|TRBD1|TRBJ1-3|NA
CASSPTLGPGQGGNTIYF
TGTGCCAGCTCACCAACACTCGGGCCGGGACAGGGAGGAAACACCATATATTTT
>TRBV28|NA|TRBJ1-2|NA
CASSLKGNGYTF
TGTGCCAGCAGTTTGAAGGGGAATGGCTACACCTTC
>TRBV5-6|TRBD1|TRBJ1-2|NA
CASSQSPDRGDYGYTF
TGTGCCAGCAGCCAATCCCCCGACAGGGGGGACTATGGCTACACCTTC
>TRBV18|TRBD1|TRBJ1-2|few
CASSPRTGQYGYTF
TGTGCCAGCTCACCTCGGACAGGACAATATGGCTACACCTTC
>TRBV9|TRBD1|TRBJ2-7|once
CASSDGQGASYEQYF
TGTGCCAGCAGCGATGGGCAGGGGGCGTCCTACGAGCAGTACTTC
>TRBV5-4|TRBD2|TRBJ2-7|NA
CASSAGLAGELEQYF
TGTGCCAGCAGCGCTGGACTAGCGGGGGAACTCGAGCAGTACTTC
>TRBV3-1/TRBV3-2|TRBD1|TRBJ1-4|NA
CASSQGGQGWEKLFF
TGTGCCAGCAGCCAAGGGGGACAGGGATGGGAAAAACTGTTTTTT
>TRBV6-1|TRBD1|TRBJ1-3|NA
CASSEGGTGKHTIYF
TGTGCCAGCAGTGAAGGAGGGACAGGGAAACACACCATATATTTT
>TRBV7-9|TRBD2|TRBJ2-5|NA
CASSGPGLAIQETQYF
TGTGCCAGCAGCGGGCCGGGACTAGCGATACAAGAGACCCAGTACTTC
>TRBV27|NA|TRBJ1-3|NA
CASSPRQSRNTIYF
TGTGCCAGCAGTCCCCGACAGAGTAGAAACACCATATATTTT
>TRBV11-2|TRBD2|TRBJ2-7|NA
CASSLDSSGYYEQYF
TGTGCCAGCAGCTTAGATTCTAGCGGATACTACGAGCAGTACTTC
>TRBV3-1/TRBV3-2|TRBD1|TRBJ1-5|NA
CASSQSTGGNQPQHF
TGTGCCAGCAGCCAAAGTACAGGGGGCAATCAGCCCCAGCATTTT
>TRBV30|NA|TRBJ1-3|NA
CAWSGGPGNTIYF
TGTGCCTGGAGTGGGGGGCCGGGAAACACCATATATTTT
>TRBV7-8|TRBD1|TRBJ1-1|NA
CASSAQGGVKMNTEAFF
TGTGCCAGCAGCGCACAGGGGGGTGTGAAAATGAACACTGAAGCTTTCTTT
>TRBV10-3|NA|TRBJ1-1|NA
CAIRGGSPNTEAFF
TGTGCCATCAGGGGGGGGTCCCCGAACACTGAAGCTTTCTTT
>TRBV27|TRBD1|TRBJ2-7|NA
CASSLDRGASYEQYF
TGTGCCAGCAGCCTGGACAGGGGCGCCTCCTACGAGCAGTACTTC
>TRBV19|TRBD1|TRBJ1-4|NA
CASSRTGGTTNEKLFF
TGTGCCAGTAGTAGGACAGGTGGGACAACTAATGAAAAACTGTTTTTT
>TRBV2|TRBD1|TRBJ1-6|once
CASSRQGALYNSPLHF
TGTGCCAGCAGTCGACAGGGAGCCCTCTATAATTCACCCCTCCACTTT
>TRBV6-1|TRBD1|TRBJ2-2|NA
CASSTGTGLTGELFF
TGTGCCAGCAGTACCGGGACAGGGCTCACCGGGGAGCTGTTTTTT
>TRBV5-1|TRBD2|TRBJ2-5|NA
CASSPQTSGQETQYF
TGCGCCAGCAGCCCCCAGACTAGCGGACAAGAGACCCAGTACTTC
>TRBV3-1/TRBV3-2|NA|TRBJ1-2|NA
CASSQRNRVYGYTF
TGTGCCAGCAGCCAACGAAACAGAGTCTATGGCTACACCTTC
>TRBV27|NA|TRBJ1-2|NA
CASSFGQNYGYTF
TGTGCCAGCAGCTTTGGACAGAACTATGGCTACACCTTC
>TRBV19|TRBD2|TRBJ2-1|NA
CASSIEGLAGLRNEQFF
TGTGCCAGTAGTATAGAGGGACTAGCGGGGCTTCGCAATGAGCAGTTCTTC
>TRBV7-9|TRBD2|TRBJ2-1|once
CASSKLAARYNGQFF
TGTGCCAGCAGTAAACTAGCGGCCCGGTACAATGGGCAGTTCTTC
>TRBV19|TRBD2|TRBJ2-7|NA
CASSTSGVGYEQYF
TGTGCCAGTAGTACCAGCGGGGTGGGCTACGAGCAGTACTTC